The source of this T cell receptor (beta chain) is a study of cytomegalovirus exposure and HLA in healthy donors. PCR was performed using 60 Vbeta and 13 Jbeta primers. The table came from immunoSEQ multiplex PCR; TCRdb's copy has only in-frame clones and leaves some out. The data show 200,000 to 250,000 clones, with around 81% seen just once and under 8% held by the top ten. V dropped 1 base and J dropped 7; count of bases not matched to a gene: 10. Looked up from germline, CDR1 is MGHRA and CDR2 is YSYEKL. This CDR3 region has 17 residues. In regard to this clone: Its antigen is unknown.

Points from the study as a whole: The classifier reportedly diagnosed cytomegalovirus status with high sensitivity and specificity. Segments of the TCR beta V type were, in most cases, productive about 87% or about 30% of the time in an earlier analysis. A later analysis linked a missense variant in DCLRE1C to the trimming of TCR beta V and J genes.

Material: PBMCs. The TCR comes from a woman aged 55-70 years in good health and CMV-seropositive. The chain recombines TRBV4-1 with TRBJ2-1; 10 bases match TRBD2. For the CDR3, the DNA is TGCGCCAGCAGCCAAGGGTACTTACTAGCGGGAAAGAATGAGCAGTTCTTC. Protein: CASSQGYLLAGKNEQFF.